The clone carrying this T cell receptor beta chain was counted many times. This record belongs to a study of T-cell reconstitution after alpha-beta-depleted transplantation in children. The germline gives CDR1 DFQATT, CDR2 SNEGSKA (reference sequence). The CDR3 is 11 amino acids. Construction of the TCRbeta library involved unique molecular identifiers. TCRdb re-called the PCR reads with MiXCR, one entry per CDR3 protein. The table has over 70,000 distinct CDR3 sequences, 7% to 10% seen once. The V and J genes are TRBV20-1 and TRBJ1-1, with no clear D. The sequencing used PBMCs from the stem cell graft donor, collected from the stem cell graft. This TCR derives from a human donor who donated a stem cell graft to a child with congenital amegakaryocytic thrombocytopenia. The DNA of the CDR3 is TGCAGATACTCCAAGTACTCTGAAGCTTTCTTT. Translated: CRYSKYSEAFF.